This T cell receptor beta chain was recovered during a study of T cells expressing NK-cell markers. Whole-study context: Out of eight donors sequenced, seven tested HCMV-seropositive and the remaining one seronegative.

Scientists made TCR beta cDNA using 5'RACE template switching with UMIs. Reprocessing the 5' RACE reads, TCRdb reports a single entry for every CDR3 protein and omits DNA. Here the sample table reports a few hundred thousand distinct CDR3 sequences. This TCR derives from a man aged 18 to 30 in good health. Sequencing was performed on blood T cells: a sorted CD56 or NKG2C T cell subset, CD4+ or CD8+ T cells, or bulk PBMC T cells (not recorded which).

CDR3 sequence reads: CASSMGLAGGRETQYF. The V call is TRBV5-1, the J call TRBJ2-5; TCRdb reports TRBD2, a call that lacks DNA to check it against. The CDR3 runs 16 residues. Per germline, CDR1 SGHRS and CDR2 YFSETQ.